This T cell receptor beta chain was observed in a study of CD8+CD57+ T cells in acquired aplastic anemia. Overall study context: An average of roughly 3 ug of DNA was obtained from sorted CD4+ and CD8+ cells.

The study profiled TCR beta VDJ and CDR3 using genomic DNA as template. MiXCR, applied by TCRdb to the reads, yields one record per CDR3 protein. The data contain over 40,000 distinct CDR3 sequences, 55% to 75% of them singletons. Germline V gene data show CDR1 as MGHDK and CDR2 as SYGVNS. This CDR3 region has 13 residues. General study findings and limits: Patients and controls had in common approximately 28 CD8+ CDR3 sequences. Between the patient and control groups, CD8+ Simpson's diversity did not differ significantly.

Notes on this clonotype: The antigen is not known. At one of its ends the junction is not consistent with the germline gene, which may arise from a read error.

The sequencing sample was made of sorted CD4+, CD8+, or CD8+CD57+ T cells (not recorded which) from PBMCs. This TCR was recovered from a human donor in good health, serving as a control. The chain has TRBV25-1 and TRBJ2-7; D not resolved. The CDR3 here is CASSPSGSYEQYF. CDR3 sequence (DNA): TGCGCCAGCAGCCCCTCTGGCTCCTACGAGCAGTACTTC.